These T cell receptor beta chains were read from a single sample in a study of blood T cell repertoires in COVID-19. Method: immunoSEQ multiplex PCR; TCRdb's copy keeps in-frame clones and lacks some. The table includes some 57,000 clones, roughly four fifths detected once. Sequenced material: peripheral blood. These receptor sequences come from an elderly man with COVID-19, enrolled during active disease. Each CDR3 is given with its conserved first and last residue.

V gene,J gene,CDR3 protein
TRBV10-3,TRBJ1-6,CAISEPHGTGNSPLHF
TRBV27,TRBJ2-5,CASKGQGRQETQYF
TRBV11-2,TRBJ1-2,CASSLTPDRRYYGYTF
TRBV6-5,TRBJ1-2,CASISPGDYGYTF
TRBV19,TRBJ1-5,CASSIQGSQPQHF
TRBV27,TRBJ1-6,CASSLSRNSPLHF
TRBV11-2,TRBJ1-6,CASAAQGGSPLHF
TRBV2,TRBJ2-6,CASSGLPGQAGANVLTF
TRBV7-2,TRBJ2-1,CASRPGSSYNEQFF
TRBV27,TRBJ1-6,CASSLLGRQGTNSPLHF
TRBV7-8,TRBJ1-4,CASSLLTGANEKLFF
TRBV18,TRBJ1-4,CASSPDRGREKLFF
TRBV7-9,TRBJ1-6,CASSLRQGSSSPLHF
TRBV28,TRBJ1-4,CASSSGGAGAEKLFF
TRBV10-1,TRBJ1-1,CASSESGGGTAFF
TRBV2,TRBJ1-1,CASSDEGTTEAFF
TRBV5-5,TRBJ1-6,CASSRVSGISYNSPLHF
TRBV24-1,TRBJ2-2,CATSDPLGGQNTGELFF
TRBV24-1,TRBJ2-2,CATSRGAVNTGELFF
TRBV5-1,TRBJ1-1,CASRGDSHIEAFF
TRBV4-3,TRBJ2-4,CASSQAGTEAKNIQYF
TRBV5-1,TRBJ2-2,CASTQGTGPGELFF
TRBV19,TRBJ1-5,CASSVQGGQPQHF
TRBV5-1,TRBJ1-1,CASSSNSNTEAFF
TRBV7-2,TRBJ2-1,CASSFAASGYNEQFF
TRBV6-5,TRBJ1-3,CASSPPIDTIYF
TRBV11-3,TRBJ2-2,CASRQGLNTGELFF
TRBV5-1,TRBJ1-5,CASSLGARTNQPQHF
TRBV27,TRBJ2-3,CASSPLAVPTDTQYF
TRBV12-3/TRBV12-4,TRBJ1-2,CASSLELYGYTF
TRBV15,TRBJ1-3,CATSRGDKGSDTIYF
TRBV5-1,TRBJ2-3,CASSLALGGVTQYF
TRBV7-2,TRBJ2-2,CASSFLGANTGELFF
TRBV7-3,TRBJ2-3,CASSWTGGSTDTQYF
TRBV29-1,TRBJ1-1,CSVGQGWAFF
TRBV6-5,TRBJ2-2,CASSRVGRYTGELFF
TRBV5-1,TRBJ1-1,CASSGVTGGIPIKNTEAFF
TRBV19,TRBJ1-2,CASSTLGQGSNYGYTF
TRBV7-2,TRBJ2-3,CASSLSRGKTDTQYF
TRBV18,TRBJ1-1,CASSPRGDNTEAFF
TRBV7-9,TRBJ1-1,CASNPGQFNTEAFF
TRBV5-1,TRBJ2-1,CASSLGLNEQFF
TRBV3-1/TRBV3-2,TRBJ1-3,CASSQGATSGNTIYF
TRBV4-2,TRBJ2-2,CASSQDLRAGELFF
TRBV29-1,TRBJ2-1,CSDRGTSGNNEQFF
TRBV7-8,TRBJ1-1,CASSSPGTGNTEAFF
TRBV3-1/TRBV3-2,TRBJ2-3,CASSQVVPQAGGTQYF
TRBV5-1,TRBJ1-5,CASREGGASNQPQHF
TRBV27,TRBJ1-4,CASSNGQLNEKLFF
TRBV27,TRBJ2-5,CASSPWTSGDRTQYF
TRBV19,TRBJ2-5,CATRGPGGRETQYF
TRBV5-1,TRBJ2-3,CASTWEGEDTQYF
TRBV7-8,TRBJ1-5,CASSLEGQGYQPQHF
TRBV2,TRBJ1-4,CASMERATNEKLFF
TRBV14,TRBJ1-2,CASSPRLYYGYTF
TRBV6-5,TRBJ2-5,CASRSSGSGETQYF
TRBV7-3,TRBJ1-3,CASSPGSSGNTIYF
TRBV7-8,TRBJ2-3,CASSLWASTPDTQYF
TRBV6-2/TRBV6-3,TRBJ2-3,CASSPGVGRGPDTQYF
TRBV11-3,TRBJ1-1,CASSGQGNTEAFF